This section outlines one T cell receptor beta chain sequence together with its context. The antigen is unknown. The CDR3 runs 15 residues. J gave up 1 base and V 3 bases, and 3 bases lay outside the gene matches. The 5'RACE method, run with constant-segment primers, produced TCR alpha and TCR beta cDNA libraries (carrying sample barcodes and UMIs). In TCRdb, the 5' RACE reads were re-called with MiXCR into one record per CDR3 protein. The data hold 350,000 to 400,000 distinct CDR3 sequences, with 14% observed a single time. These data come from a study of T-cell memory formation after mild COVID-19. Whole-study findings and limits: Mainly CM and EM harbored the contracting CD4+ clones; mainly EMRA harbored the CD8+ ones. Clones shrinking from day 15 to 85 showed even CD4/CD8 mixes; later expanders tilted CD4+.

This receptor was taken from a man younger than 35 who had mild COVID-19 (a few samples of this study predate the infection). Cell type and time point are not known. Material: PBMCs or a T cell subset sorted from them (not recorded which). This rearrangement joins TRBV12-3 or TRBV12-4 to TRBJ2-3, with 8 nucleotides matching TRBD1. As DNA, the CDR3 is TGTGCCAGCAGTTTCATGGGACAGGGCACAGATACGCAGTATTTT. This translates into CASSFMGQGTDTQYF.